This TCR beta chain was profiled in a study of T-cell memory formation after mild COVID-19 (dated by TCRdb to the early 2020s). Regarding the complete study: Most TCR sequence clusters were specific to one of the two donors. The cohort was made up of two young adult volunteers, one female and one male, who were previously healthy. Longitudinal TCRalpha and TCRbeta repertoire sequencing tracked T-cell clones expanding and contracting after mild COVID-19 in a couple of donors. The full study reports these points: Whether the second-wave clones peaking on day 37 were SARS-CoV-2 specific was not confirmed. Contracting CD4+ clones turned up mainly in the CM and EM memory subsets, whereas EMRA was where CD8+ clones were enriched. Balanced CD4/CD8 phenotypes were observed for clones contracting from day 15 to 85, whereas a bias towards CD4+ was observed for a second wave of clones expanding from day 15 to 37. Some responding clones were detected in pre-infection memory, which suggested that pre-existing cross-reactive memory T cells had joined the SARS-CoV-2 response. Only a couple of mild cases were covered in the study, and larger cohorts including severe cases with pre-infection samples were considered necessary.

The listed sequencing device is Illumina NovaSeq 6000. TCRalpha and TCRbeta cDNA libraries were constructed by 5'RACE with constant-segment primers, with sample barcodes and unique molecular identifiers being introduced. RNA was extracted from every sample with Trizol reagent. Amplification of the libraries took two PCR steps, and the second step added a second sample barcode plus Illumina TruSeq adapters. Sequencing of libraries was performed on an Illumina NovaSeq with 2 x 150 bp paired-end reads. The published analysis was carried out like this. Demultiplexing of reads and collapsing into UMI-guided consensus sequences were performed with migec v1.2.7. Using mixcr v2.1.11, UMI consensuses were aligned to TRA and TRB V and J templates and then assembled into clonotypes. A clonotype was counted as expanded or contracted only if both edgeR and NoisET called the change significant, with noise models trained on biological replicates. For edgeR calls, a false discovery rate-adjusted p below 0.01 and a log2 fold-change threshold of 1 were applied. As an exploratory analysis of dynamics, PCA with hierarchical clustering was applied to max-normalized trajectories of the 1000 most abundant clonotypes. The CD4 or CD8 phenotype of responding clones was assigned using the separately sequenced CD4+ and CD8+ repertoires. TCRdb ran its own pipeline on the public reads, namely fastp trimming at Q25 and MiXCR clone calling, and kept in-frame beta chains. Rows matching on CDR3 protein sequence are summarized as one entry with the most common DNA and genes. V and J calls and clone size were set by TCRdb, not the authors. A total of tens of thousands of distinct CDR3 sequences appear in this sample, 10% to 12% of them only once. The top ten hold approximately 29% of the sample.

Ficoll-Paque density gradient centrifugation was the method used to isolate PBMCs. Trimming costs V 6 bases and J 5 bases, and their ends lie 14 bases apart. Reading the germline V gene gives CDR1 KGHSH and CDR2 LQKENI. CDR3 length: 14 amino acids, cysteine to phenylalanine. Only the CDR3 DNA is retained, 42 bases long and in frame from the first base. Worth noting for this clonotype: Its antigen remains undetermined. Base quality data are lacking; no much larger clone is found one base away.

The TCR was taken from a man younger than 35 who had mild COVID-19 (a few samples of this study predate the infection). The sample titles of this study are shuffled in the database, so cell type and time point are left out; the donor was told from shared clones. Here the chain combines TRBV18 and TRBJ2-1, with the D gene uncertain. Sequencing was performed on PBMCs or a T cell subset sorted from them (not recorded which). The encoded CDR3 is CASSTWGADNEQFF. The DNA is TGTGCCAGCTCCACCTGGGGTGCTGACAATGAGCAGTTCTTC.